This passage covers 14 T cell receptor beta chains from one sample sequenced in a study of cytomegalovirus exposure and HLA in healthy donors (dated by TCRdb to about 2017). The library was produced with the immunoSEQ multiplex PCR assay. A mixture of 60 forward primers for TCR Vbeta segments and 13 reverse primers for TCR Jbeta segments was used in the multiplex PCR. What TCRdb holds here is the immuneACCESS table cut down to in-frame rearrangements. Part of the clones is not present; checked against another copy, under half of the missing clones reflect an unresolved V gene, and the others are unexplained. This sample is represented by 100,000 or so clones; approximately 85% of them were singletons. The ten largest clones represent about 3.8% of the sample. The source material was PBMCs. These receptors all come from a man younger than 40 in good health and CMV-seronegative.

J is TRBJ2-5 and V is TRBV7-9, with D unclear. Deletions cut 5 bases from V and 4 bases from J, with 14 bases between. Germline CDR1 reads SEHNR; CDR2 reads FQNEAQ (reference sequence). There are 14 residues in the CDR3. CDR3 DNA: TGTGCCAGCAGCCCCCCGGGTAAATTAGAGACCCAGTACTTC. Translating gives CASSPPGKLETQYF.

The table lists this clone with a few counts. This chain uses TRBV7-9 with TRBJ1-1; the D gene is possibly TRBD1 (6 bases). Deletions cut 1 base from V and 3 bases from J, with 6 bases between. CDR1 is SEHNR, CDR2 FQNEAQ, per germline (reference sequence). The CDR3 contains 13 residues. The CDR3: CASSLEGDTEAFF. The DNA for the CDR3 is TGTGCCAGCAGCTTAGAGGGGGACACTGAAGCTTTCTTT.

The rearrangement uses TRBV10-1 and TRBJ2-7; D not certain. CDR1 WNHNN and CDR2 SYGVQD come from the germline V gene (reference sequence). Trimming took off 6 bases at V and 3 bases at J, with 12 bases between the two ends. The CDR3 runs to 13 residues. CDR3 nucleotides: TGCGCCAGCAGAGACTGGAGTCTCTACGAGCAGTACTTC. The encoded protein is CASRDWSLYEQYF.

The CDR3 here is CASSQAQGRTEAFF. CDR3 nucleotides: TGTGCCAGCAGCCAAGCACAGGGTAGGACTGAAGCTTTCTTT. The J gene is TRBJ1-1, the V gene TRBV16, with TRBD1 as a possible D gene (6 bases). The CDR3 runs to 14 residues. Trimming shortened V by 2 bases and J by 5 bases, and 12 bases separated the two germline ends. Germline CDR1 is KGHSY and CDR2 is FQNENV.

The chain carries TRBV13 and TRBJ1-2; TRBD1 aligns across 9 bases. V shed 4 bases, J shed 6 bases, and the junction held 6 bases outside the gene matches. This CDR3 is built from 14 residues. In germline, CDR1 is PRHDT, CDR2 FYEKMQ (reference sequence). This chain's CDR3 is CASSSRGQGDGYTF. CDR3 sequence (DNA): TGTGCCAGCAGCTCTAGGGGACAGGGCGATGGCTACACCTTC.

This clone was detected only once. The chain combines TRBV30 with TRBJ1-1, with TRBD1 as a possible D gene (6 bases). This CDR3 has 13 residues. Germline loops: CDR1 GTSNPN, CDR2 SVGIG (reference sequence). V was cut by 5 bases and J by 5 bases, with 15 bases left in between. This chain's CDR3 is CAWSPQGLTEAFF. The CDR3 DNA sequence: TGTGCCTGGTCCCCCCAGGGGTTGACTGAAGCTTTCTTT.

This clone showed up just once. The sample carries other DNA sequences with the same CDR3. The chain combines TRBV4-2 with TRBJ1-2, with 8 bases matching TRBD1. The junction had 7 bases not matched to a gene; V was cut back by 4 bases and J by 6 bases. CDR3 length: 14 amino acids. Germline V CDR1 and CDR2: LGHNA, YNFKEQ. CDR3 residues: CASSPTGGRDGYTF. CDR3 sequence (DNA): TGTGCCAGCAGCCCAACAGGGGGGCGGGATGGCTACACCTTC.

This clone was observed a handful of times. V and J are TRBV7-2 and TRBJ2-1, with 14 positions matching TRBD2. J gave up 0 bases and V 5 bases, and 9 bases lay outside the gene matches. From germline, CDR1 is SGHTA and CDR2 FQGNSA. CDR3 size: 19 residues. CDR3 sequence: CASSSRGLAGESSYNEQFF. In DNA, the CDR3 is TGTGCCAGCAGCAGTAGGGGACTAGCGGGAGAGAGCTCCTACAATGAGCAGTTCTTC.

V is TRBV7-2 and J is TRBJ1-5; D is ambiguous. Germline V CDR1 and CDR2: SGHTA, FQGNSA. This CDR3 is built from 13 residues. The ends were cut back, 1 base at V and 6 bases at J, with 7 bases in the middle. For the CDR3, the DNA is TGTGCCAGCAGCTTAGTCGGTTTTCAGCCCCAGCATTTT. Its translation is CASSLVGFQPQHF.

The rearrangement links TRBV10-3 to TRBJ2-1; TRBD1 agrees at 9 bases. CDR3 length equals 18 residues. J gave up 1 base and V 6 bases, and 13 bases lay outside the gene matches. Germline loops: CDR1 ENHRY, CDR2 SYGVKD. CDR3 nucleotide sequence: TGTGCCATCAGAACGGGACAGGGATATCTGTCGTCCTACAATGAGCAGTTCTTC. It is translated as CAIRTGQGYLSSYNEQFF.

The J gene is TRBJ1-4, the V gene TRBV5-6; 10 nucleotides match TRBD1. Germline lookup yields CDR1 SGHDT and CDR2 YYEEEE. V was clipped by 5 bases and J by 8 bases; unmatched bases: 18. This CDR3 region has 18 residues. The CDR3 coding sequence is TGTGCCAGCAGGGCTACGGGACAGGGGACCAGGCTTGTAGAAAAACTGTTTTTT. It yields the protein CASRATGQGTRLVEKLFF.

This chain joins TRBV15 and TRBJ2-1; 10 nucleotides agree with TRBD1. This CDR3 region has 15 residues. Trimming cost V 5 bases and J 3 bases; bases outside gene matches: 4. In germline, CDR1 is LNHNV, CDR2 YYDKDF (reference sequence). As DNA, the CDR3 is TGTGCCACCAGCGCCCGGACAGGGGGCTACAATGAGCAGTTCTTC. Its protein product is CATSARTGGYNEQFF.

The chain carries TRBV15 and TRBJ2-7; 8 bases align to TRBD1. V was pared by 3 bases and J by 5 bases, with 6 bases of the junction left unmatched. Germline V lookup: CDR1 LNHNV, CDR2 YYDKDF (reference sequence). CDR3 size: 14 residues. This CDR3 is CATSSRQGPHEQYF. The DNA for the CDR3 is TGTGCCACCAGCAGCAGACAGGGGCCCCACGAGCAGTACTTC.

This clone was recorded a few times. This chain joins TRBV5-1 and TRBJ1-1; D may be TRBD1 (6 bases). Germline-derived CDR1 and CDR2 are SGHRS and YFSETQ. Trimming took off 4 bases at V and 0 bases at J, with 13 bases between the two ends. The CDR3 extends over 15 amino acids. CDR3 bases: TGCGCCAGCAGCCCAAAGACAGGCTTGAACACTGAAGCTTTCTTT. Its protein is CASSPKTGLNTEAFF.